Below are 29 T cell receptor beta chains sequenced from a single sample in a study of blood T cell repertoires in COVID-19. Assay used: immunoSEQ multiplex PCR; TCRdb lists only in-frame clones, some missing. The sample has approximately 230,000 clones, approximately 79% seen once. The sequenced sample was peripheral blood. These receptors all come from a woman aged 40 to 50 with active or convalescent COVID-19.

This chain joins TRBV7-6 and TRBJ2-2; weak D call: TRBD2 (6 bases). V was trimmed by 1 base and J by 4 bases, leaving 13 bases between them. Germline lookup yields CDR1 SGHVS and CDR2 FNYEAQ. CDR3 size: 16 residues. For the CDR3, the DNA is TGTGCCAGCAGCTTAGGCTCGACTAGTTCCACCGGGGAGCTGTTTTTT. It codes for CASSLGSTSSTGELFF.

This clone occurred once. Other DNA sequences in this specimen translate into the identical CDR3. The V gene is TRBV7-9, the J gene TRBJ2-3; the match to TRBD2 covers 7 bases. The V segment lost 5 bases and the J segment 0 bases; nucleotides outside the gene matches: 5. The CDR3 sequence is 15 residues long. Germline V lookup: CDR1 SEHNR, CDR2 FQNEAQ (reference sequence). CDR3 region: CASSPSGSSTDTQYF. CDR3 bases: TGTGCCAGCAGCCCTAGCGGTTCTAGCACAGATACGCAGTATTTT. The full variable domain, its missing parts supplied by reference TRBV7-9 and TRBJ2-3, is DTGVSQNPRHKITKRGQNVTFRCDPISEHNRLYWYRQTLGQGPEFLTYFQNEAQLEKSRLLSDRFSAERPKGSFSTLEIQRTEQGDSAMYLCASSPSGSSTDTQYFGPGTRLTVL.

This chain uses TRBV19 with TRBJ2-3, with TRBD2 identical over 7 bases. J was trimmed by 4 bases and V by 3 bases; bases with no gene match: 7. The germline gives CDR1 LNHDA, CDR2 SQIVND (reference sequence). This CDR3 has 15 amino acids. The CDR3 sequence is CASSIFPSGADTQYF. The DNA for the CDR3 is TGTGCCAGTAGTATTTTTCCAAGCGGGGCAGATACGCAGTATTTT.

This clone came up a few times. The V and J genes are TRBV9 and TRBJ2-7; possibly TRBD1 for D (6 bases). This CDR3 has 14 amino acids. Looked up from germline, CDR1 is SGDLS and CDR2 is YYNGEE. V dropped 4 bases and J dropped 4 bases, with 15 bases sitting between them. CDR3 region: CASSPRQVIYEQYF. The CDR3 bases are TGTGCCAGCAGCCCTAGACAGGTAATTTACGAGCAGTACTTC.

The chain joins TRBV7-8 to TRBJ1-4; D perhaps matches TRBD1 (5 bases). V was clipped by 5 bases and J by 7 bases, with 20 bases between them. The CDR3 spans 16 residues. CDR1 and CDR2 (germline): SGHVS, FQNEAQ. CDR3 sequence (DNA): TGTGCCAGCAGCCTGGGAGGGGTTGGAGTGAGTGAAAAACTGTTTTTT. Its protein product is CASSLGGVGVSEKLFF.

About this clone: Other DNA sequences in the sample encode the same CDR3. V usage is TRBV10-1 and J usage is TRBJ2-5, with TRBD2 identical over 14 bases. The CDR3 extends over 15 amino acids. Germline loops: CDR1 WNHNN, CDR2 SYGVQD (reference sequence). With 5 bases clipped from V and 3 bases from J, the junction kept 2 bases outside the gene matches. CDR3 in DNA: TGCGCCAGCAGTTCGGGACTAGCGGGGGAAGAGACCCAGTACTTC. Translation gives CASSSGLAGEETQYF.

This chain's CDR3 is CASSLVWSSYNSPLHF. The CDR3 DNA is TGTGCCAGCAGCTTAGTCTGGAGCTCCTATAATTCACCCCTCCACTTT. This chain uses TRBV7-2 with TRBJ1-6; the D is unclear. The V end was cut by 1 base, the J end by 0 bases, with 7 bases between. The CDR3 length is 16 residues. Per germline, CDR1 SGHTA and CDR2 FQGNSA.

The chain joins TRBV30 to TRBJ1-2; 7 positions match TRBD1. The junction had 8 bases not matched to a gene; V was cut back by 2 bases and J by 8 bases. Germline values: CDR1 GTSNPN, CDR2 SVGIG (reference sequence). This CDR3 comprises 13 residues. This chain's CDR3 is CAWSQTGSGGYTF. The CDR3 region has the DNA TGTGCCTGGAGTCAGACAGGGAGTGGAGGCTACACCTTC.

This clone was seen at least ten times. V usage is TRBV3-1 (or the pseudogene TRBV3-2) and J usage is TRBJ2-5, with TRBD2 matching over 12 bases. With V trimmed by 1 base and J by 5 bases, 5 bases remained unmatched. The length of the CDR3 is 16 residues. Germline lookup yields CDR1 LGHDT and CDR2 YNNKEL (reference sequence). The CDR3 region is CASSQGTSGERETQYF. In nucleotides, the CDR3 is TGTGCCAGCAGCCAAGGGACTAGCGGGGAGCGGGAGACCCAGTACTTC.

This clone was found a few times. CDR3 sequence (DNA): TGTGCCACCAGTGATCCAGGGGCGGGCACTGAAGCTTTCTTT. Its protein product is CATSDPGAGTEAFF. The chain joins TRBV24-1 to TRBJ1-1, with D perhaps TRBD1 (6 bases). The CDR3 runs to 14 residues. Trimming left V 3 bases short and J 4 bases short, with 11 bases between. Germline V gene data show CDR1 as KGHDR and CDR2 as SFDVKD.

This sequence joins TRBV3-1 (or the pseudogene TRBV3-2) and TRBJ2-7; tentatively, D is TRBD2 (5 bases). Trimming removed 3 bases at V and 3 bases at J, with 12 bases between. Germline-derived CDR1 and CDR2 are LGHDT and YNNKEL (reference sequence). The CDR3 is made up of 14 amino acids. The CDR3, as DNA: TGTGCCAGCAGCCAGTCTCACCGGGACTACGAGCAGTACGTC. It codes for CASSQSHRDYEQYV.

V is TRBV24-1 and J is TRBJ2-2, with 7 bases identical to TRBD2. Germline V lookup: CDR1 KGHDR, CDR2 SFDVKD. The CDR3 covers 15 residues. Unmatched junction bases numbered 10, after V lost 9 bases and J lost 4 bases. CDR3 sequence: CATGGRVASTGELFF. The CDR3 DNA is TGTGCCACCGGCGGGAGAGTAGCTAGCACCGGGGAGCTGTTTTTT.

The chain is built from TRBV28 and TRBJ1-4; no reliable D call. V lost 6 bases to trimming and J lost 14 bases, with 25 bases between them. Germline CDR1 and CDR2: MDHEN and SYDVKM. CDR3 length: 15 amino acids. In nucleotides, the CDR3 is TGTGCCAGCAGCCCCTACGGGAGGAGGCCTTTTCGGCTGTTTTTT. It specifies CASSPYGRRPFRLFF.

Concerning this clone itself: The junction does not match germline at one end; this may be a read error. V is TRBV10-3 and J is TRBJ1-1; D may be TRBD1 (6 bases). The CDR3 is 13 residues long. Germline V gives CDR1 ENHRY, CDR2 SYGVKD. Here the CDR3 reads CASSRQDGTEAFF. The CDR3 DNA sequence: TGTGCCAGCAGTCGACAGGACGGCACTGAAGCTTTCTTT.

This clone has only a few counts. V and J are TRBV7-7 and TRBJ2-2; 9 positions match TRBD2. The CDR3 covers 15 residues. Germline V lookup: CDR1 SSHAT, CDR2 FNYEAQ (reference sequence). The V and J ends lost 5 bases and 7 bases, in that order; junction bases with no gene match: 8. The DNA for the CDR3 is TGTGCCAGCAGCCCAGCGGGGGGTGGTGTCGGGGAGCTGTTTTTT. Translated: CASSPAGGGVGELFF. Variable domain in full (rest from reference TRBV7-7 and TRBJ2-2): GAGVSQSPRYKVTKRGQDVTLRCDPISSHATLYWYQQALGQGPEFLTYFNYEAQPDKSGLPSDRFSAERPEGSISTLTIQRTEQRDSAMYRCASSPAGGGVGELFFGEGSRLTVL.

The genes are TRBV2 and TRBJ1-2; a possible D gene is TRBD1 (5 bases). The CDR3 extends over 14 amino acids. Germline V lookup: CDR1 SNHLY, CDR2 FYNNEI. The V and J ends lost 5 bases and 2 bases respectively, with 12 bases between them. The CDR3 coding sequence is TGTGCCAGCAGTTGGAGGGGCCCGAACTATGGCTACACCTTC. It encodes CASSWRGPNYGYTF.

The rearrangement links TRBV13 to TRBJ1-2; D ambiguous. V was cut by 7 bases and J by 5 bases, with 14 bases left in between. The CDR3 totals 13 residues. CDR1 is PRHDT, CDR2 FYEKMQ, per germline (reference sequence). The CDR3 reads CASTLGRLYGYTF. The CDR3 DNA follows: TGTGCCAGCACCTTGGGCAGGCTTTATGGCTACACCTTC.

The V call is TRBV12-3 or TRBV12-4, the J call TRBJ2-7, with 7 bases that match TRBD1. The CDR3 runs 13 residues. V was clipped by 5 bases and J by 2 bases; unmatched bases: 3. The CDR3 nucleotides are TGTGCCAGCAGTAGGACAGGCCCCTACGAGCAGTACTTC. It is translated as CASSRTGPYEQYF.

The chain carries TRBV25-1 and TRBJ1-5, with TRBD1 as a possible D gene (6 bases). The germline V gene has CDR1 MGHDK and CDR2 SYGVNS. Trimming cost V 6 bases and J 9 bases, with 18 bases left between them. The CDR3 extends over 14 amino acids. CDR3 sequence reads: CASSVTGSPWPQHF. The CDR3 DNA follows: TGTGCCAGCAGCGTGACAGGCTCTCCATGGCCCCAGCATTTT.

DNA of the CDR3: TGTGCCAGCAGCTTGGACACAGGGGTCTCAGGAAACACCATATATTTT. It yields the protein CASSLDTGVSGNTIYF. This chain joins TRBV5-6 and TRBJ1-3, with 7 bases fitting TRBD1. Germline values: CDR1 SGHDT, CDR2 YYEEEE. Germline trimming cut 0 bases from V and 4 bases from J; bases unmatched to any gene: 7. CDR3 length: 16 residues.

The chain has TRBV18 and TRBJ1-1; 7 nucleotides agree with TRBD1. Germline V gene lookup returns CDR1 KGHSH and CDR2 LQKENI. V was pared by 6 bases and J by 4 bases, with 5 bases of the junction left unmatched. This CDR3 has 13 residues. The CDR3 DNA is TGTGCCAGCTCCAGGACAGGAGGCACTGAAGCTTTCTTT. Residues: CASSRTGGTEAFF.

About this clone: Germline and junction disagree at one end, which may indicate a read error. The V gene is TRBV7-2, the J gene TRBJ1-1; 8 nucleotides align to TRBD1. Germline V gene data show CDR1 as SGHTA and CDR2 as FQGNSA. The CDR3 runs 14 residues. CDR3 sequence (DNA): TGTGCCAGCAGTTTAGCACAGGGGGTCGGTGAAGCTTTCTTT. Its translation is CASSLAQGVGEAFF.

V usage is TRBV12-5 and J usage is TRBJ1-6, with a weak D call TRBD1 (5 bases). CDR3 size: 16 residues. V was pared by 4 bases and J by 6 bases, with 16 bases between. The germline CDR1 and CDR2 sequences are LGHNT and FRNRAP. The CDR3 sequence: CASGSYMGTFNSPLHF. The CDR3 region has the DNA TGTGCTAGTGGTTCCTATATGGGGACTTTTAATTCACCCCTCCACTTT.

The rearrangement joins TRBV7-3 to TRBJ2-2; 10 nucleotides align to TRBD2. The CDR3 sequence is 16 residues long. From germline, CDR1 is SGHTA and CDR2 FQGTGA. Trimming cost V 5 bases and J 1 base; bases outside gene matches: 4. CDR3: CASSAGLAVNTGELFF. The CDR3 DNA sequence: TGTGCCAGCAGCGCTGGACTAGCGGTGAACACCGGGGAGCTGTTTTTT.

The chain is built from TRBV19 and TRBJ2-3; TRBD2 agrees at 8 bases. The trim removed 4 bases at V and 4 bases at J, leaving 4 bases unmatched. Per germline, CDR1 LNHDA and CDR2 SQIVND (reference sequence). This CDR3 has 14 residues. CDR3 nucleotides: TGTGCCAGTAGTACCCGGGGGGGATCAGATACGCAGTATTTT. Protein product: CASSTRGGSDTQYF.

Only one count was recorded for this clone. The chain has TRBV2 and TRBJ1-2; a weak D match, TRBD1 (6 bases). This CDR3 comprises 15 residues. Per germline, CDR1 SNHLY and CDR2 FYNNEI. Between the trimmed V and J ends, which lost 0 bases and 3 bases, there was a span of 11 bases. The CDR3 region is CASSEARKGDYGYTF. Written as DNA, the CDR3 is TGTGCCAGCAGTGAAGCAAGGAAGGGGGACTATGGCTACACCTTC.

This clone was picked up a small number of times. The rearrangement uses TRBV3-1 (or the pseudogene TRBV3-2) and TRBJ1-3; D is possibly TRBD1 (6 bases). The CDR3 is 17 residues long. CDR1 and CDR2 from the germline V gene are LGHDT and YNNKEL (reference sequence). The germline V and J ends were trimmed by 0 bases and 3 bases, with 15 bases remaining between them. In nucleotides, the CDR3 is TGTGCCAGCAGCCAAGATGGGGGCAGGGGATTTGGAAACACCATATATTTT. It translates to CASSQDGGRGFGNTIYF.

The CDR3 sequence is CASSPTAGGIYNEQFF. The CDR3 coding sequence is TGTGCCAGCAGCCCTACCGCGGGGGGGATTTACAATGAGCAGTTCTTC. The V gene is TRBV5-6, the J gene TRBJ2-1; 9 bases map to TRBD2. Germline V lookup: CDR1 SGHDT, CDR2 YYEEEE. V was pared by 4 bases and J by 4 bases, with 9 bases of the junction left unmatched. CDR3 length: 16 amino acids.

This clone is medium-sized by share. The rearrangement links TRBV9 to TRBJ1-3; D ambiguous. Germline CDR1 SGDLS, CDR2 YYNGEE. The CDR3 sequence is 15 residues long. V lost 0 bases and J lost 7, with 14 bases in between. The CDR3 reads CASSVGGVGSNTIYF. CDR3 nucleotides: TGTGCCAGCAGCGTAGGGGGAGTGGGGAGTAACACCATATATTTT.